This T cell receptor beta chain was captured by sequencing in a study of T cell repertoires in cytomegalovirus infection. Background on the study: TCR beta signatures that were public indicated CMV infection and matching HLA type.

V lost 1 base, J lost 3 bases, and 12 bases lay in between. The CDR3 sequence is 15 residues long. The germline gives CDR1 SGHTA, CDR2 FQGNSA. Each CDR3 protein is one row after TCRdb ran MiXCR on the reads. This sample yields about 920,000 distinct CDR3 sequences, of which 30% to 40% are seen a single time; over 10% belongs to the top ten. For this clonotype: Its antigen remains unknown.

The chain recombines TRBV7-2 with TRBJ1-2, with D tentatively TRBD1 (5 bases). The sample here was cultured CD8+ T cells from PBMCs, taken from culture after CMV antigen stimulation. This receptor was identified in a human donor in good health (CMV status not recorded). Some clones in this sample may be carry-over from other donors' samples. In nucleotides, the CDR3 is TGTGCCAGCAGCTTAGGGGACCGTCGATACTATGGCTACACCTTC. Translation gives CASSLGDRRYYGYTF.